The T cell receptor beta chain under discussion was sequenced for a study of blood T cell repertoires in COVID-19. Study-level information: T cells, B-cell-depleted T cells, or PBMCs provided the cDNA or gDNA that served as material.

Participants spanned ages roughly 18 to 90 years and resided in roughly 26 US areas. Participants' reported clinical history set cohort assignment. This CDR3 has 13 amino acids. Germline values: CDR1 SGHRS, CDR2 YFSETQ. V gave up 0 bases and J gave up 6 bases, with 10 bases separating them. The method was immunoSEQ multiplex PCR; TCRdb's version includes in-frame clones alone and lacks a portion of them. The sample lists 470,000 or so clones; about 85% were seen once. The chain uses TRBV5-1 and TRBJ2-7, with D maybe TRBD1 (6 bases). Source material: PBMCs or T cells enriched from blood (not recorded which). This clonotype originated in a woman in her late teens or twenties with acute COVID-19. The CDR3 loop is CASSLARGVEQYF. CDR3 DNA: TGCGCCAGCAGCTTGGCCAGGGGAGTCGAGCAGTACTTC.